These T cell receptor beta chains were read from a single sample in a study of a mutant IDH1 vaccine in newly diagnosed glioma. Sequencing used immunoSEQ multiplex PCR; TCRdb keeps in-frame clones, though not all of them. Counted here are 60,000 to 75,000 clones, about 86% occurring once; the ten biggest clones make up roughly 4.4%. Specimen: peripheral blood mononuclear cells (PBMCs), collected from a glioma patient treated with radiotherapy, temozolomide or both. Receptors originate from a woman between 18 and 29 years old with glioma. Some clones in this sample may be carry-over from other donors' samples. The CDR3 runs from the conserved cysteine through the conserved F or W. The order of the fields is D gene, J gene, V gene, clone size, CDR3 protein, CDR3 DNA. D genes are given only for firm matches. Clone size is shown for a subset of rows, as once, few, many or a class of expanded clone.

d_gene: NA
j_gene: TRBJ1-1
v_gene: TRBV30
abundance: NA
CDR3aa: CAWKSMVSGGLGNTEAFF
CDR3nt: TGTGCCTGGAAATCAATGGTGTCCGGGGGATTGGGGAACACTGAAGCTTTCTTT

d_gene: NA
j_gene: TRBJ1-1
v_gene: TRBV6-1
abundance: NA
CDR3aa: CASSEVLLNTEAFF
CDR3nt: TGTGCCAGCAGTGAGGTCCTGTTGAACACTGAAGCTTTCTTT

d_gene: TRBD2
j_gene: TRBJ2-7
v_gene: TRBV9
abundance: NA
CDR3aa: CASRPTSDSYEQYF
CDR3nt: TGTGCCAGCAGGCCGACTAGCGACTCCTACGAGCAGTACTTC

d_gene: NA
j_gene: TRBJ1-4
v_gene: TRBV30
abundance: NA
CDR3aa: CAWSEGVNEKLFF
CDR3nt: TGTGCCTGGAGTGAGGGTGTTAATGAAAAACTGTTTTTT

d_gene: TRBD1
j_gene: TRBJ1-2
v_gene: TRBV15
abundance: many
CDR3aa: CATSFPGQAQGGYTF
CDR3nt: TGTGCCACCAGCTTCCCCGGACAGGCTCAGGGAGGCTACACCTTC

d_gene: TRBD1
j_gene: TRBJ2-5
v_gene: TRBV2
abundance: NA
CDR3aa: CARGTDYSSGETQYF
CDR3nt: TGTGCCAGGGGGACAGATTACAGCTCGGGGGAGACCCAGTACTTC

d_gene: NA
j_gene: TRBJ1-2
v_gene: TRBV19
abundance: NA
CDR3aa: CASSIGQGTGLDGYTF
CDR3nt: TGTGCCAGTAGTATCGGGCAGGGGACGGGTTTGGATGGCTACACCTTC

d_gene: NA
j_gene: TRBJ1-3
v_gene: TRBV7-9
abundance: NA
CDR3aa: CASSRGYSGNTIYF
CDR3nt: TGTGCCAGCAGCCGAGGTTACTCTGGAAACACCATATATTTT

d_gene: NA
j_gene: TRBJ2-2
v_gene: TRBV6-5
abundance: NA
CDR3aa: CASSRWTANTGELFF
CDR3nt: TGTGCCAGCAGTAGGTGGACAGCGAACACCGGGGAGCTGTTTTTT

d_gene: NA
j_gene: TRBJ2-3
v_gene: TRBV18
abundance: NA
CDR3aa: CASSPDRSPTDTQYF
CDR3nt: TGTGCCAGCTCACCGGACCGCTCGCCTACAGATACGCAGTATTTT

d_gene: NA
j_gene: TRBJ2-7
v_gene: TRBV7-2
abundance: NA
CDR3aa: CASGSSGTLYEQYF
CDR3nt: TGTGCCAGCGGGTCCTCCGGGACACTCTACGAGCAGTACTTC

d_gene: NA
j_gene: TRBJ1-2
v_gene: TRBV9
abundance: NA
CDR3aa: CASSVGVGWDYGYTF
CDR3nt: TGTGCCAGCAGCGTAGGGGTCGGGTGGGACTATGGCTACACCTTC

d_gene: NA
j_gene: TRBJ1-1
v_gene: TRBV9
abundance: once
CDR3aa: CASSVAEGYTEAFF
CDR3nt: TGTGCCAGCAGCGTAGCTGAAGGGTACACTGAAGCTTTCTTT

d_gene: TRBD1
j_gene: TRBJ1-2
v_gene: TRBV5-4
abundance: NA
CDR3aa: CASSLGTGSNYGYTF
CDR3nt: TGTGCCAGCAGCTTGGGGACAGGGTCTAACTATGGCTACACCTTC

d_gene: NA
j_gene: TRBJ1-2
v_gene: TRBV6-1
abundance: NA
CDR3aa: CASSEEVADYGYTF
CDR3nt: TGTGCCAGCAGTGAAGAGGTGGCAGACTATGGCTACACCTTC

d_gene: NA
j_gene: TRBJ2-4
v_gene: TRBV6-5
abundance: NA
CDR3aa: CASSPNSNIQYF
CDR3nt: TGTGCCAGCAGTCCAAACTCTAACATTCAGTACTTC

d_gene: NA
j_gene: TRBJ2-7
v_gene: TRBV2
abundance: NA
CDR3aa: CASSENRYEQYF
CDR3nt: TGTGCCAGCAGTGAAAACCGCTACGAGCAGTACTTC

d_gene: TRBD1
j_gene: TRBJ1-5
v_gene: TRBV2
abundance: few
CDR3aa: CASRLGQGSQPQHF
CDR3nt: TGTGCCAGCAGACTTGGACAGGGAAGTCAGCCCCAGCATTTT

d_gene: NA
j_gene: TRBJ2-7
v_gene: TRBV6-5
abundance: few
CDR3aa: CASSYSDGPYEQYF
CDR3nt: TGTGCCAGCAGTTACTCAGATGGTCCCTACGAGCAGTACTTC

d_gene: NA
j_gene: TRBJ1-1
v_gene: TRBV6-5
abundance: few
CDR3aa: CASSYSLVGTEAFF
CDR3nt: TGTGCCAGCAGTTACTCGTTGGTCGGGACTGAAGCTTTCTTT

d_gene: TRBD1
j_gene: TRBJ2-5
v_gene: TRBV6-1
abundance: NA
CDR3aa: CASSGIRTGDQYF
CDR3nt: TGTGCCAGCAGTGGCATTAGGACAGGGGACCAGTACTTC

d_gene: NA
j_gene: TRBJ1-4
v_gene: TRBV7-9
abundance: NA
CDR3aa: CASSLRARISYEKLFF
CDR3nt: TGTGCCAGCAGCTTAAGAGCGAGGATCTCCTATGAAAAACTGTTTTTT

d_gene: NA
j_gene: TRBJ1-1
v_gene: TRBV12-5
abundance: NA
CDR3aa: CASGLTYLAEAFF
CDR3nt: TGTGCTAGTGGTTTGACCTATCTCGCTGAAGCTTTCTTT

d_gene: NA
j_gene: TRBJ1-1
v_gene: TRBV27
abundance: NA
CDR3aa: CASSFSKTTEAFF
CDR3nt: TGTGCCAGCAGTTTCTCCAAAACCACCGAAGCTTTCTTT

d_gene: NA
j_gene: TRBJ1-4
v_gene: TRBV29-1
abundance: NA
CDR3aa: CSVSGRAWGGEKLFF
CDR3nt: TGCAGCGTCTCAGGCCGGGCCTGGGGGGGTGAAAAACTGTTTTTT

d_gene: NA
j_gene: TRBJ1-2
v_gene: TRBV19
abundance: NA
CDR3aa: CASSMERTAYNYGYTF
CDR3nt: TGTGCCAGTAGTATGGAAAGGACTGCTTACAACTATGGCTACACCTTC

d_gene: NA
j_gene: TRBJ1-1
v_gene: TRBV10-3
abundance: NA
CDR3aa: CAISDYRDHTEAFF
CDR3nt: TGTGCCATCAGTGACTACAGGGATCACACTGAAGCTTTCTTT

d_gene: TRBD2
j_gene: TRBJ2-7
v_gene: TRBV30
abundance: NA
CDR3aa: CAWSVGLVSVEQYF
CDR3nt: TGTGCCTGGAGTGTTGGACTAGTTAGTGTCGAGCAGTACTTC

d_gene: NA
j_gene: TRBJ1-1
v_gene: TRBV27
abundance: NA
CDR3aa: CASSLGINTEAFF
CDR3nt: TGTGCCAGCAGTCTCGGAATAAACACTGAAGCTTTCTTT

d_gene: NA
j_gene: TRBJ1-2
v_gene: TRBV5-1
abundance: NA
CDR3aa: CASSLAMANYGYTF
CDR3nt: TGCGCCAGCAGCTTGGCCATGGCCAACTATGGCTACACCTTC

d_gene: NA
j_gene: TRBJ2-5
v_gene: TRBV29-1
abundance: NA
CDR3aa: CSARRETQYF
CDR3nt: TGCAGCGCCCGAAGGGAGACCCAGTACTTC

d_gene: NA
j_gene: TRBJ1-5
v_gene: TRBV21-1
abundance: NA
CDR3aa: CASSKEGQYSNQPQHF
CDR3nt: TGTGCCAGCAGCAAAGAGGGACAGTATAGCAATCAGCCCCAGCATTTT